Below, 5 T cell receptor beta chains from the same sample are listed, as sequenced in a study of control samples from healthy donors and cancer patients. Sequenced by immunoSEQ multiplex PCR; TCRdb stores in-frame clones only, minus some. The repertoire includes some 170,000 clones, roughly 94% of them detected once, and 12% to 15% sits in the top ten. Input material: PBMCs. These receptors all stem from a man in his fifties or sixties with colorectal cancer.

The rearrangement links TRBV7-8 to TRBJ1-4; D is ambiguous. Trimming shortened V by 1 base and J by 5 bases, and 5 bases separated the two germline ends. Germline CDR1 and CDR2: SGHVS and FQNEAQ. This CDR3 region has 13 residues. The DNA of the CDR3 is TGTGCCAGCAGCTTAGGGGTGAATGAAAAACTGTTTTTT. Residues: CASSLGVNEKLFF. Supplemented by reference TRBV7-8 and TRBJ1-4, the full variable domain reads GAGVSQSPRYKVAKRGQDVALRCDPISGHVSLFWYQQALGQGPEFLTYFQNEAQLDKSGLPSDRFFAERPEGSVSTLKIQRTQQEDSAVYLCASSLGVNEKLFFGSGTQLSVL.

The genes are TRBV7-9 and TRBJ1-2; D might be TRBD1 (6 bases). The CDR3 contains 15 residues. Trimming removed 4 bases at V and 0 bases at J, with 12 bases between. Germline CDR1 is SEHNR and CDR2 is FQNEAQ (reference sequence). CDR3 in amino acids: CASSYAGTTNYGYTF. As DNA, the CDR3 is TGTGCCAGCAGCTACGCCGGGACAACTAACTATGGCTACACCTTC.

This chain uses TRBV18 with TRBJ2-1; TRBD1 might be the D (5 bases). The V gene's germline CDR1 is KGHSH and CDR2 LQKENI. This CDR3 has 14 amino acids. Deletions cut 7 bases from V and 9 bases from J, with 19 bases between. The CDR3 protein is CASFKISQGGEQFF. In DNA form, the CDR3 reads TGTGCCAGCTTCAAAATAAGCCAGGGCGGTGAGCAGTTCTTC.

This chain uses TRBV7-9 with TRBJ2-7, with 9 bases that match TRBD1. This CDR3 is built from 16 residues. Per germline, CDR1 SEHNR and CDR2 FQNEAQ (reference sequence). J gave up 2 bases and V 3 bases, and 8 bases lay outside the gene matches. CDR3 region: CASSFIAGQGTYEQYF. The CDR3 DNA reads TGTGCCAGCAGCTTTATAGCAGGACAGGGGACCTACGAGCAGTACTTC.

This sequence joins TRBV5-1 and TRBJ2-5, with unresolved D. Germline CDR1 is SGHRS and CDR2 is YFSETQ. V was shortened by 4 bases and J by 5 bases, with 15 bases between the two germline ends. The CDR3 loop spans 14 amino acids. CDR3 DNA: TGCGCCAGCAGCCCCAAGGTGTTAGGGGAGACCCAGTACTTC. As protein: CASSPKVLGETQYF.